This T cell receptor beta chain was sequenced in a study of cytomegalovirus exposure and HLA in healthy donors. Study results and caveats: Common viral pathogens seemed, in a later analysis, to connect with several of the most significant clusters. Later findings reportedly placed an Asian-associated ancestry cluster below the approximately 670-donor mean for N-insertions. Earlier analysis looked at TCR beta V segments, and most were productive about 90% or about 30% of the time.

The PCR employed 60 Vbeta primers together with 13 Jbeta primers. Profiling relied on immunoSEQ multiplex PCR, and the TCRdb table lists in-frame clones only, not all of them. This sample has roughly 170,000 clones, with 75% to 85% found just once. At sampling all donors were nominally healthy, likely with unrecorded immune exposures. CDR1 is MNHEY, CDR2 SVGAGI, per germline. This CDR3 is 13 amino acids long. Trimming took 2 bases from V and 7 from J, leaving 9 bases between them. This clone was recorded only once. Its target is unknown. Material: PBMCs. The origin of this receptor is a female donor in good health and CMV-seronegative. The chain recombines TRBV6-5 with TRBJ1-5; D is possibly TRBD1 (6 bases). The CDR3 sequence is CASSYDRSQPQHF. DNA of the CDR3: TGTGCCAGCAGTTACGACAGGTCCCAGCCCCAGCATTTT.